The 8 T cell receptor beta chains below all came from one sample that was sequenced in a study of cytomegalovirus exposure and HLA in healthy donors. Profiled with immunoSEQ multiplex PCR; TCRdb holds only in-frame clones, not every one. This table holds some 99,000 clones, around nine tenths found once. Source material: PBMCs. These receptors came from a woman between 18 and 29 years old in good health and CMV-seronegative.

The rearrangement joins TRBV28 to TRBJ2-7; TRBD1 matches at 11 bases. Germline V lookup: CDR1 MDHEN, CDR2 SYDVKM. With V trimmed by 3 bases and J by 2 bases, 3 bases remained unmatched. CDR3 length: 15 residues. CDR3: CASSLGQGVTYEQYF. The CDR3 DNA reads as TGTGCCAGCAGTTTGGGACAGGGGGTCACCTACGAGCAGTACTTC.

This sequence joins TRBV6-6 and TRBJ1-6, with a possible D match to TRBD1 (5 bases). Between the trimmed V and J ends, which lost 7 bases and 4 bases, there was a span of 8 bases. The CDR3 has 13 residues. CDR1 is MNHNY, CDR2 SVGAGI, per germline (reference sequence). For the CDR3, the DNA is TGTGCCAGCACCAGGGATTATAATTCACCCCTCCACTTT. It specifies CASTRDYNSPLHF.

J is TRBJ2-3 and V is TRBV28, with 7 bases matching TRBD1. Trimming removed 3 bases from V and 5 bases from J; junction bases left unmatched: 5. The germline V gene has CDR1 MDHEN and CDR2 SYDVKM. The CDR3 covers 14 residues. Here the CDR3 DNA reads TGTGCCAGCAGTTTTCCACAGGGGAAAGATACGCAGTATTTT. Its translation is CASSFPQGKDTQYF.

This chain uses TRBV7-2 with TRBJ2-7; 9 nucleotides line up with TRBD2. Trimming removed 2 bases from V and 2 bases from J; junction bases left unmatched: 4. CDR1 SGHTA and CDR2 FQGNSA come from the germline V gene. This CDR3 region has 15 residues. Written as DNA, the CDR3 is TGTGCCAGCAGCTTAATGCGGGGGGGCGCCTACGAGCAGTACTTC. It codes for CASSLMRGGAYEQYF.

The V gene is TRBV5-1, the J gene TRBJ2-2, with 8 bases that match TRBD1. The CDR3 is made up of 14 amino acids. V lost 0 bases to trimming and J lost 5 bases; unmatched junction nucleotides: 0. The germline gives CDR1 SGHRS, CDR2 YFSETQ. For the CDR3, the DNA is TGCGCCAGCAGCTTGGACAGGGGGACCGGGGAGCTGTTTTTT. It codes for CASSLDRGTGELFF.

The chain employs TRBV30 and TRBJ2-3; TRBD1 aligns across 9 bases. The germline V gene has CDR1 GTSNPN and CDR2 SVGIG (reference sequence). There are 15 residues in the CDR3. After removal of 1 base from V and 7 bases from J, the junction contained 9 bases not matched to a gene. CDR3 coding DNA: TGTGCCTGGAGTGGAAGGGACAGGGTCGGGTATACGCAGTATTTT. Translated: CAWSGRDRVGYTQYF.

The V gene is TRBV7-2, the J gene TRBJ1-2; TRBD1 might be the D (5 bases). Germline V gene lookup returns CDR1 SGHTA and CDR2 FQGNSA. The germline V and J ends were trimmed by 2 bases and 0 bases, with 10 bases remaining between them. The CDR3 runs 15 residues. The DNA of the CDR3 is TGTGCCAGCAGCTTACAGGGTACAGCTAACTATGGCTACACCTTC. Its protein is CASSLQGTANYGYTF.

The genes are TRBV14 and TRBJ2-7; D is ambiguous. Trimming left V 3 bases short and J 4 bases short, with 13 bases between. This CDR3 contains 14 residues. CDR1 SGHDN and CDR2 FVKESK come from the germline V gene. This CDR3 is CASSHYSRGYEQYF. The DNA of the CDR3 is TGTGCCAGCAGCCATTACAGTCGTGGGTACGAGCAGTACTTC.